A single T cell receptor beta chain is shown here with its context. CDR1 LNHDA and CDR2 SQIVND come from the germline V gene (reference sequence). Trimming cost V 2 bases and J 0 bases; bases outside gene matches: 9. The CDR3 covers 17 residues. The data were taken from a study of blood T cell repertoires in COVID-19. Study background: The United States, Italy and Spain were the sources of the acute and convalescent COVID-19 samples.

The assay was immunoSEQ multiplex PCR, and TCRdb's table has in-frame clones only and misses some. Among some 50,000 clones listed, 86% were seen once. The V and J genes are TRBV19 and TRBJ1-1, with TRBD1 matching over 7 bases. The material sequenced was peripheral blood. The TCR sequence derives from a human donor in a cohort sampled during active COVID-19. In DNA form, the CDR3 reads TGTGCCAGTAGTATAAGGGGACAGTTTGAGATGAACACTGAAGCTTTCTTT. This gives the protein CASSIRGQFEMNTEAFF. Full variable domain (rest looked up from reference TRBV19 and TRBJ1-1): DGGITQSPKYLFRKEGQNVTLSCEQNLNHDAMYWYRQDPGQGLRLIYYSQIVNDFQKGDIAEGYSVSREKKESFPLTVTSAQKNPTAFYLCASSIRGQFEMNTEAFFGQGTRLTVV.